The 32 T cell receptor beta chains listed next were all sequenced from one sample in a study of blood T cell repertoires in COVID-19. The protocol was immunoSEQ multiplex PCR, while the TCRdb copy is restricted to in-frame clones and leaves out a portion. The table includes about 130,000 clones, 75% to 90% detected once. The source material was peripheral blood. All receptors come from a human donor in a cohort sampled during active COVID-19.

The rearrangement links TRBV3-1 (or the pseudogene TRBV3-2) to TRBJ1-2; D gene unclear. The V end lost 1 base, the J end lost 6 bases, and 9 bases lay between the germline ends. Germline V gives CDR1 LGHDT, CDR2 YNNKEL (reference sequence). This CDR3 has 13 amino acids. The CDR3, as DNA: TGTGCCAGCAGCCAAGCCGGGAGGGATGGCTACACCTTC. Translating it yields CASSQAGRDGYTF.

V gene TRBV7-2 combines with J gene TRBJ1-1; no definite D call. The CDR3 has 15 residues. Trimming left V 2 bases short and J 4 bases short, with 14 bases between. Per germline, CDR1 SGHTA and CDR2 FQGNSA. The CDR3 region is CASSLSRVASTEAFF. CDR3 bases: TGTGCCAGCAGCTTATCGCGGGTTGCGTCCACTGAAGCTTTCTTT.

V usage is TRBV11-2 and J usage is TRBJ2-7; unclear D gene. Per germline, CDR1 SGHAT and CDR2 FQNNGV. There are 13 residues in the CDR3. Between the trimmed V and J ends, which lost 1 base and 0 bases, there was a span of 4 bases. The CDR3 loop reads CASSLGSSYEQYF. CDR3 in DNA: TGTGCCAGCAGCTTAGGTAGCTCCTACGAGCAGTACTTC.

The chain combines TRBV19 with TRBJ2-7, with 7 bases matching TRBD2. This CDR3 is built from 15 residues. Germline V gene data show CDR1 as LNHDA and CDR2 as SQIVND (reference sequence). Trimming cost V 1 base and J 6 bases; bases outside gene matches: 9. The CDR3 nucleotides are TGTGCCAGTAGTATAGGTATCGTTGGGGAGGGCGAGCAGTACTTC. Protein sequence: CASSIGIVGEGEQYF.

The rearrangement joins TRBV12-5 to TRBJ1-1; no firm D call. Germline CDR1 LGHNT, CDR2 FRNRAP. The length of the CDR3 is 16 residues. Trimming shortened V by 0 bases and J by 0 bases, and 11 bases separated the two germline ends. CDR3 loop: CASGLVRGSMNTEAFF. As DNA, the CDR3 is TGTGCTAGTGGTTTGGTACGAGGCAGTATGAACACTGAAGCTTTCTTT. Supplemented by reference TRBV12-5 and TRBJ1-1, the full variable domain reads DARVTQTPRHKVTEMGQEVTMRCQPILGHNTVFWYRQTMMQGLELLAYFRNRAPLDDSGMPKDRFSAEMPDATLATLKIQPSEPRDSAVYFCASGLVRGSMNTEAFFGQGTRLTVV.

This chain connects TRBV4-1 to TRBJ1-2; 7 nucleotides match TRBD1. The V gene end was trimmed by 3 bases and the J gene end by 8 bases; junction bases not matched to a gene: 9. This CDR3 has 14 residues. The germline V gene encodes CDR1 MGHRA and CDR2 YSYEKL. CDR3 nucleotide sequence: TGCGCCAGCAGCCAGCAACAGGGGCTTGGCGGCTACACCTTC. This translates into CASSQQQGLGGYTF.

V usage is TRBV2 and J usage is TRBJ1-1; unclear D gene. V was trimmed by 6 bases and J by 3 bases, leaving 8 bases between them. The CDR3 is 12 amino acids. Germline CDR1 reads SNHLY; CDR2 reads FYNNEI. The CDR3 bases are TGTGCCAGCAGGACTAGAGACACTGAAGCTTTCTTT. This codes for CASRTRDTEAFF.

The chain recombines TRBV7-8 with TRBJ2-2, with 10 bases aligning to TRBD1. Trimming took 4 bases from V and 7 from J; bases not matched to a gene: 6. The CDR3 is 15 residues long. CDR1 is SGHVS and CDR2 is FQNEAQ in the germline V gene. The chain's CDR3 is CASSWDRGVGGELFF. The CDR3 DNA follows: TGTGCCAGCAGCTGGGACAGGGGTGTCGGCGGGGAGCTGTTTTTT.

This chain joins TRBV4-1 and TRBJ2-5, with D unclear. Germline values: CDR1 MGHRA, CDR2 YSYEKL. Trimming removed 0 bases at V and 7 bases at J, with 9 bases between. The CDR3 sequence is 13 residues long. CDR3: CASSQEIPVTQYF. In DNA form, the CDR3 reads TGCGCCAGCAGCCAAGAGATACCGGTGACCCAGTACTTC.

This clone has a single count. The V call is TRBV28, the J call TRBJ1-4; 7 nucleotides line up with TRBD1. The junction had 7 bases not matched to a gene; V was cut back by 6 bases and J by 3 bases. Germline CDR1 reads MDHEN; CDR2 reads SYDVKM. This CDR3 has 15 residues. The CDR3 protein is CASSPSGTANEKLFF. CDR3 sequence (DNA): TGTGCCAGCAGCCCTTCCGGGACAGCTAATGAAAAACTGTTTTTT.

The chain links TRBV7-2 to TRBJ2-2; TRBD2 might be the D (5 bases). This CDR3 region has 14 residues. Trimming cost V 4 bases and J 5 bases, with 11 bases left between them. Per germline, CDR1 SGHTA and CDR2 FQGNSA. The CDR3 DNA is TGTGCCAGCAGCTCGCGACCGGGGACCGGGGAGCTGTTTTTT. It encodes CASSSRPGTGELFF.

The gene calls are TRBV15 and TRBJ1-4, with D maybe TRBD1 (5 bases). The CDR3 is 15 residues long. V was clipped by 1 base and J by 8 bases, with 14 bases between them. CDR1 is LNHNV, CDR2 YYDKDF, per germline (reference sequence). CDR3 in DNA: TGTGCCACCAGCAGAGCGCGGGGGGTAGGGGAAAAACTGTTTTTT. Amino acids: CATSRARGVGEKLFF.

The chain couples TRBV19 to TRBJ1-2; weak D call: TRBD1 (6 bases). Trimming left V 2 bases short and J 3 bases short, with 16 bases between. Germline lookup yields CDR1 LNHDA and CDR2 SQIVND (reference sequence). The CDR3 has 16 amino acids. Written as DNA, the CDR3 is TGTGCCAGTAGTATAAGGGCCAGGGGTTTCCACTATGGCTACACCTTC. It codes for CASSIRARGFHYGYTF.

The chain is built from TRBV7-2 and TRBJ1-3; weak D call: TRBD1 (6 bases). Germline lookup yields CDR1 SGHTA and CDR2 FQGNSA. Deletions cut 5 bases from V and 4 bases from J, with 18 bases between. The CDR3 has 16 residues. CDR3 DNA: TGTGCCAGCAGCCTGACCAGGGCAGGGGCCGGAAACACCATATATTTT. Protein sequence: CASSLTRAGAGNTIYF.

The CDR3 sequence: CASSTRDRNYGYTF. The CDR3 nucleotides are TGTGCCAGCAGCACCCGGGACAGAAACTATGGCTACACCTTC. The V call is TRBV9, the J call TRBJ1-2; 7 bases line up with TRBD1. This CDR3 spans 14 amino acids. The germline gives CDR1 SGDLS, CDR2 YYNGEE. With 4 bases clipped from V and 2 bases from J, the junction kept 5 bases outside the gene matches.

The rearrangement uses TRBV5-1 and TRBJ2-2; D is perhaps TRBD2 (6 bases). This CDR3 spans 15 amino acids. V shed 3 bases and J shed 5 bases, with 14 bases lying between them. Germline CDR1 SGHRS, CDR2 YFSETQ. CDR3 region: CASSSPGVGTGELFF. For the CDR3, the DNA is TGCGCCAGCAGCTCGCCGGGAGTCGGGACCGGGGAGCTGTTTTTT.

This clone occurred a few times. The J gene is TRBJ2-3, the V gene TRBV5-1; 10 nucleotides align to TRBD1. Germline values: CDR1 SGHRS, CDR2 YFSETQ. The ends lost 7 bases at V and 6 bases at J; junction bases unmatched: 8. This CDR3 contains 14 residues. The CDR3 nucleotides are TGCGCCAGCTCCCGGTGGACAGGGGGTGATACGCAGTATTTT. Encoded protein: CASSRWTGGDTQYF.

This chain connects TRBV6-1 to TRBJ1-5; unclear D gene. With 1 base removed from V and 5 bases from J, the gap between germline ends came to 6 bases. CDR1 is MNHNS, CDR2 SASEGT, per germline. This CDR3 is built from 13 residues. The CDR3 nucleotides are TGTGCCAGCAGTGAAGTTACGGATCAGCCCCAGCATTTT. Translating gives CASSEVTDQPQHF.

The chain joins TRBV4-3 to TRBJ2-4; D possibly corresponds to TRBD2 (6 bases). CDR1 LGHNA and CDR2 YSLEER come from the germline V gene. This CDR3 is 15 amino acids long. V lost 1 base and J lost 6, with 13 bases in between. CDR3 coding DNA: TGCGCCAGCAGCCAAGGGACCGGGGGACTAAACATTCAGTACTTC. Translated, it gives CASSQGTGGLNIQYF.

The V call is TRBV21-1, the J call TRBJ2-1; TRBD2, the table's D call, was not compared with the DNA. TRBV21-1 is shown as a pseudogene. The CDR3 runs to 15 residues. CDR3: CASFTLAGNHNEQFF. For the CDR3, the DNA is TGTGCCAGTTTTACACTAGCGGGGAACCACAATGAGCAGTTCTTC.

The chain couples TRBV12-5 to TRBJ2-1; 12 bases map to TRBD2. This CDR3 comprises 15 residues. Germline assignment: CDR1 LGHNT and CDR2 FRNRAP. V was pared by 6 bases and J by 5 bases, with 5 bases of the junction left unmatched. CDR3 nucleotide sequence: TGTGCTAGTGGGAGACTAGCGGGAGTCAACAATGAGCAGTTCTTC. This gives the protein CASGRLAGVNNEQFF.

The chain uses TRBV15 and TRBJ1-2, with 9 bases aligning to TRBD1. The CDR3 is made up of 14 amino acids. J gave up 2 bases and V 7 bases, and 5 bases lay outside the gene matches. Germline CDR1 is LNHNV and CDR2 is YYDKDF (reference sequence). The CDR3 here is CATIPGQGNYGYTF. CDR3 DNA: TGTGCCACCATCCCGGGACAGGGAAACTATGGCTACACCTTC.

The chain uses TRBV12-5 and TRBJ1-5; the D is unclear. V lost 6 bases, J lost 4 bases, and 13 bases lay in between. The germline V gene encodes CDR1 LGHNT and CDR2 FRNRAP. The CDR3 has 14 amino acids. The chain's CDR3 is CASGDGVTNQPQHF. The CDR3 DNA is TGTGCTAGTGGCGACGGGGTAACTAATCAGCCCCAGCATTTT.

The chain combines TRBV5-5 with TRBJ2-1; D is ambiguous. Trimming took off 0 bases at V and 6 bases at J, with 10 bases between the two ends. This CDR3 is built from 14 residues. Germline CDR1 reads SGHKS; CDR2 reads YYEKEE (reference sequence). In nucleotides, the CDR3 is TGTGCCAGCAGCTTGGATCTGGCCTCCAATGAGCAGTTCTTC. As protein: CASSLDLASNEQFF.

The table lists this clone with a few counts. J is TRBJ1-6 and V is TRBV9; D call uncertain. This CDR3 is built from 13 residues. With 3 bases removed from V and 5 bases from J, the gap between germline ends came to 6 bases. The germline gives CDR1 SGDLS, CDR2 YYNGEE. As DNA, the CDR3 is TGTGCCAGCAGCGCCCAAAATAATTCACCCCTCCACTTT. This translates into CASSAQNNSPLHF.

The chain joins TRBV4-3 to TRBJ2-7, with 7 bases identical to TRBD2. Germline-derived CDR1 and CDR2 are LGHNA and YSLEER. The CDR3 loop spans 16 amino acids. V was pared by 1 base and J by 4 bases, with 10 bases of the junction left unmatched. Here the CDR3 DNA reads TGCGCCAGCAGCCAAGGAGGGTGTGGGGGGGGATACGAGCAGTACGTC. It translates to CASSQGGCGGGYEQYV.

The chain combines TRBV6-6 with TRBJ2-2, with 12 bases matching TRBD2. Germline values: CDR1 MNHNY, CDR2 SVGAGI (reference sequence). V shed 5 bases, J shed 1 base, and the junction held 2 bases outside the gene matches. The CDR3 contains 16 residues. As DNA, the CDR3 is TGTGCCAGCAGTAAACTAGCGGGGGGGAACACCGGGGAGCTGTTTTTT. The encoded protein is CASSKLAGGNTGELFF.

The CDR3 sequence is CATSGRLAGTDTQYF. The CDR3 DNA reads as TGTGCCACCAGCGGTAGACTAGCGGGCACAGATACGCAGTATTTT. The rearrangement links TRBV15 to TRBJ2-3; the match to TRBD2 covers 9 bases. CDR1 is LNHNV, CDR2 YYDKDF, per germline (reference sequence). The CDR3 totals 15 residues. The junction had 4 bases not matched to a gene; V was cut back by 5 bases and J by 1 base. The full variable domain, completed using reference TRBV15 and TRBJ2-3, is DAMVIQNPRYQVTQFGKPVTLSCSQTLNHNVMYWYQQKSSQAPKLLFHYYDKDFNNEADTPDNFQSRRPNTSFCFLDIRSPGLGDTAMYLCATSGRLAGTDTQYFGPGTRLTVL.

The chain combines TRBV4-3 with TRBJ1-1, with D perhaps matching TRBD1 (6 bases). The germline V gene encodes CDR1 LGHNA and CDR2 YSLEER. V lost 3 bases and J lost 5, with 16 bases in between. The CDR3 totals 15 residues. The CDR3: CASSHEMGGRTEAFF. The CDR3 coding sequence is TGCGCCAGCAGCCACGAGATGGGGGGGCGAACTGAAGCTTTCTTT.

This chain uses TRBV7-9 with TRBJ1-2, with D maybe TRBD1 (6 bases). The V end lost 5 bases, the J end lost 5 bases, and 12 bases lay between the germline ends. Germline V CDR1 and CDR2: SEHNR, FQNEAQ (reference sequence). This CDR3 contains 13 residues. The CDR3 DNA follows: TGTGCCAGCAGCACACAGGGTTGGTATGGCTACACCTTC. It translates to CASSTQGWYGYTF.

V is TRBV24-1 and J is TRBJ1-6, with a tentative D call TRBD1 (5 bases). The CDR3 loop spans 13 amino acids. Germline V gives CDR1 KGHDR, CDR2 SFDVKD. V was shortened by 0 bases and J by 13 bases, with 9 bases between the two germline ends. CDR3 sequence: CATSDLVGGPLHF. The CDR3 coding sequence is TGTGCCACCAGTGATTTGGTCGGGGGGCCCCTCCACTTT.

The chain employs TRBV9 and TRBJ2-5; D is perhaps TRBD1 (5 bases). The germline CDR1 and CDR2 sequences are SGDLS and YYNGEE. V lost 3 bases and J 1 base, leaving 10 bases between the germline ends. The CDR3 loop spans 14 amino acids. CDR3 DNA sequence: TGTGCCAGCAGCGGGCAGGGCCCCCAAGAGACCCAGTACTTC. It translates to CASSGQGPQETQYF.